These T cell receptor beta chains were read from a single sample in a study of shared clonotypes between healthy human individuals. Generated by immunoSEQ multiplex PCR, the TCRdb table keeps only in-frame clones and is missing some. Of millions of clones in the sample, over 85% are singletons; the top ten hold over 0.12%. Sequencing was performed on naive CD4+ T cells sorted from blood. The receptors derive from a man aged 18 to 30 in good health. Both conserved end residues are part of each CDR3. The order of the fields is V gene, D gene, J gene, clone size, CDR3 protein, CDR3 DNA. The D gene is left open where the match is weak. For some rows the clone size is stated as once, few or many, or as a class when expanded; others skip it.

V gene: TRBV5-1; D gene: .; J gene: TRBJ2-7; clone size: .; CDR3 protein: CASSFGGLSYEQYF; CDR3 DNA: TGCGCCAGCAGCTTTGGAGGTCTCTCCTACGAGCAGTACTTC
V gene: TRBV2; D gene: .; J gene: TRBJ2-2; clone size: .; CDR3 protein: CASKNYTGELFF; CDR3 DNA: TGTGCCAGCAAAAACTACACCGGGGAGCTGTTTTTT
V gene: TRBV19; D gene: TRBD2; J gene: TRBJ2-2; clone size: .; CDR3 protein: CASSMEGLRLAGGPRSTGELFF; CDR3 DNA: TGTGCCAGTAGTATGGAAGGGCTAAGGCTAGCGGGAGGGCCTAGGAGTACCGGGGAGCTGTTTTTT
V gene: TRBV10-3; D gene: .; J gene: TRBJ2-1; clone size: once; CDR3 protein: CAISRDPSGGGNEQFF; CDR3 DNA: TGTGCCATCAGTCGAGACCCGTCCGGAGGTGGCAATGAGCAGTTCTTC
V gene: TRBV2; D gene: .; J gene: TRBJ2-2; clone size: .; CDR3 protein: CASRDSTNTGELFF; CDR3 DNA: TGTGCCAGCAGGGACAGCACGAACACCGGGGAGCTGTTTTTT
V gene: TRBV7-2; D gene: TRBD1; J gene: TRBJ1-6; clone size: .; CDR3 protein: CASSPRTGGGIGRGSPLHF; CDR3 DNA: TGTGCCAGCAGCCCACGGACAGGGGGCGGTATTGGCAGGGGTTCACCCCTCCACTTT
V gene: TRBV19; D gene: .; J gene: TRBJ1-5; clone size: .; CDR3 protein: CASRGTRVGNQPQHF; CDR3 DNA: TGTGCCAGTAGGGGAACCAGGGTAGGCAATCAGCCCCAGCATTTT
V gene: TRBV5-1; D gene: .; J gene: TRBJ2-2; clone size: .; CDR3 protein: CASSWGGDTGELFF; CDR3 DNA: TGCGCCAGCAGCTGGGGTGGGGACACCGGGGAGCTGTTTTTT
V gene: TRBV5-4; D gene: .; J gene: TRBJ1-1; clone size: few; CDR3 protein: CASDSSGANTAGTEAFF; CDR3 DNA: TGTGCCAGCGATTCTTCAGGGGCCAACACCGCCGGAACTGAAGCTTTCTTT
V gene: TRBV7-9; D gene: .; J gene: TRBJ1-6; clone size: .; CDR3 protein: CASSLVEVSPLHF; CDR3 DNA: TGTGCCAGCAGCTTAGTGGAAGTTTCACCCCTCCACTTT
V gene: TRBV7-9; D gene: TRBD1; J gene: TRBJ1-2; clone size: .; CDR3 protein: CASSLRAGQGYGYTF; CDR3 DNA: TGTGCCAGCAGCTTAAGGGCGGGACAGGGGTATGGCTACACCTTC
V gene: TRBV28; D gene: .; J gene: TRBJ2-7; clone size: .; CDR3 protein: CASAGDSTVEQYF; CDR3 DNA: TGTGCCAGCGCAGGGGACTCCACTGTCGAGCAGTACTTC
V gene: TRBV25-1; D gene: .; J gene: TRBJ2-5; clone size: once; CDR3 protein: CASSAASPRETQYF; CDR3 DNA: TGTGCCAGCAGTGCAGCCTCCCCGAGGGAGACCCAGTACTTC
V gene: TRBV2; D gene: .; J gene: TRBJ2-1; clone size: .; CDR3 protein: CADRPDGTVNEQFF; CDR3 DNA: TGTGCCGACAGACCAGACGGTACGGTAAATGAGCAGTTCTTC
V gene: TRBV10-3; D gene: TRBD1; J gene: TRBJ1-3; clone size: .; CDR3 protein: CAISEADRDGNTIYF; CDR3 DNA: TGTGCCATCAGTGAGGCTGACAGGGATGGAAACACCATATATTTT
V gene: TRBV25-1; D gene: .; J gene: TRBJ2-1; clone size: .; CDR3 protein: CASSGTADNEQFF; CDR3 DNA: TGTGCCAGCAGTGGGACGGCTGACAATGAGCAGTTCTTC
V gene: TRBV5-1; D gene: TRBD1; J gene: TRBJ1-5; clone size: .; CDR3 protein: CASRQGTNNLQPQHF; CDR3 DNA: TGCGCCAGCAGACAGGGGACAAATAATCTTCAGCCCCAGCATTTT
V gene: TRBV4-1; D gene: .; J gene: TRBJ2-7; clone size: .; CDR3 protein: CASSQMTVSYEQYF; CDR3 DNA: TGCGCCAGCAGCCAGATGACAGTCTCCTACGAGCAGTACTTC
V gene: TRBV5-6; D gene: .; J gene: TRBJ2-7; clone size: .; CDR3 protein: CASSSQGAYEQYF; CDR3 DNA: TGTGCCAGCAGCTCCCAGGGAGCTTACGAGCAGTACTTC
V gene: TRBV4-1; D gene: .; J gene: TRBJ2-7; clone size: .; CDR3 protein: CASSQDGAGTYEQYF; CDR3 DNA: TGCGCCAGCAGCCAAGATGGGGCGGGAACCTACGAGCAGTACTTC
V gene: TRBV19; D gene: TRBD1; J gene: TRBJ1-3; clone size: .; CDR3 protein: CASRTGSGNTIYF; CDR3 DNA: TGTGCCAGTCGGACAGGGTCTGGAAACACCATATATTTT
V gene: TRBV5-1; D gene: TRBD2; J gene: TRBJ2-2; clone size: .; CDR3 protein: CASSLAAGGTGELFF; CDR3 DNA: TGCGCCAGCAGCTTGGCCGCGGGGGGCACCGGGGAGCTGTTTTTT
V gene: TRBV14; D gene: .; J gene: TRBJ2-3; clone size: .; CDR3 protein: CASSPRDHHTDTQYF; CDR3 DNA: TGTGCCAGCAGCCCTCGGGACCATCACACAGATACGCAGTATTTT
V gene: TRBV7-9; D gene: .; J gene: TRBJ2-3; clone size: .; CDR3 protein: CASSFNRATDTQYF; CDR3 DNA: TGTGCCAGCAGCTTCAACAGGGCGACAGATACGCAGTATTTT
V gene: TRBV7-2; D gene: .; J gene: TRBJ2-7; clone size: few; CDR3 protein: CASSPGTYEQYF; CDR3 DNA: TGTGCCAGCAGCCCGGGGACCTACGAGCAGTACTTC
V gene: TRBV29-1; D gene: TRBD1; J gene: TRBJ1-4; clone size: few; CDR3 protein: CSVEDRGDEKLFF; CDR3 DNA: TGCAGCGTTGAAGACAGGGGGGACGAAAAACTGTTTTTT
V gene: TRBV9; D gene: TRBD2; J gene: TRBJ2-7; clone size: .; CDR3 protein: CASSAPWGGSVKYF; CDR3 DNA: TGTGCCAGCAGCGCCCCGTGGGGCGGGAGCGTTAAGTACTTC
V gene: TRBV7-9; D gene: .; J gene: TRBJ1-2; clone size: few; CDR3 protein: CASSLGGNYGYTF; CDR3 DNA: TGTGCCAGCAGCTTGGGGGGGAACTATGGCTACACCTTC
V gene: TRBV19; D gene: .; J gene: TRBJ1-6; clone size: .; CDR3 protein: CASSEGRYYNSPLHF; CDR3 DNA: TGTGCCAGTAGTGAGGGACGTTACTATAATTCACCCCTCCACTTT
V gene: TRBV7-8; D gene: TRBD1; J gene: TRBJ1-5; clone size: .; CDR3 protein: CASSLGPGQGYGGNQPQHF; CDR3 DNA: TGTGCCAGCAGCTTGGGGCCGGGACAGGGGTATGGGGGCAATCAGCCCCAGCATTTT
V gene: TRBV11-2; D gene: .; J gene: TRBJ2-1; clone size: .; CDR3 protein: CASSLGLDRTYNEQFF; CDR3 DNA: TGTGCCAGCAGCTTAGGTCTGGACCGGACCTACAATGAGCAGTTCTTC
V gene: TRBV7-9; D gene: .; J gene: TRBJ2-3; clone size: .; CDR3 protein: CASSAAPLEPPLDTQYF; CDR3 DNA: TGTGCCAGCAGCGCGGCCCCCCTAGAACCCCCACTAGATACGCAGTATTTT
V gene: TRBV28; D gene: .; J gene: TRBJ1-2; clone size: .; CDR3 protein: CAALRTGFFVNGYTF; CDR3 DNA: TGTGCCGCATTGCGGACTGGTTTCTTCGTGAATGGCTACACCTTC
V gene: TRBV7-2; D gene: .; J gene: TRBJ2-7; clone size: .; CDR3 protein: CASSLSQTYEQYF; CDR3 DNA: TGTGCCAGCAGCTTATCGCAGACCTACGAGCAGTACTTC
V gene: TRBV5-1; D gene: .; J gene: TRBJ1-1; clone size: .; CDR3 protein: CASSAEGAPNTEAFF; CDR3 DNA: TGCGCCAGCAGCGCGGAAGGGGCACCGAACACTGAAGCTTTCTTT
V gene: TRBV19; D gene: .; J gene: TRBJ2-3; clone size: .; CDR3 protein: CASSTRELIADTQYF; CDR3 DNA: TGTGCCAGTAGTACCAGGGAACTAATTGCAGATACGCAGTATTTT
V gene: TRBV11-3; D gene: .; J gene: TRBJ2-3; clone size: .; CDR3 protein: CASSPDRSLTDTQYF; CDR3 DNA: TGTGCCAGCAGCCCCGACAGGTCCCTCACAGATACGCAGTATTTT
V gene: TRBV28; D gene: .; J gene: TRBJ2-6; clone size: once; CDR3 protein: CASSLGGAGANVLTF; CDR3 DNA: TGTGCCAGCAGTTTAGGGGGCGCTGGGGCCAACGTCCTGACTTTC
V gene: TRBV28; D gene: TRBD1; J gene: TRBJ1-5; clone size: once; CDR3 protein: CASSSPGQGDQPQHF; CDR3 DNA: TGTGCCAGCAGTTCACCGGGACAGGGTGATCAGCCCCAGCATTTT
V gene: TRBV30; D gene: .; J gene: TRBJ1-4; clone size: .; CDR3 protein: CAWRVNEKLFF; CDR3 DNA: TGTGCCTGGAGGGTGAATGAAAAACTGTTTTTT
V gene: TRBV6-1; D gene: TRBD1; J gene: TRBJ1-2; clone size: .; CDR3 protein: CASRIDRVDYGYTF; CDR3 DNA: TGTGCCAGCAGGATAGACAGGGTGGACTATGGCTACACCTTC
V gene: TRBV19; D gene: .; J gene: TRBJ2-5; clone size: .; CDR3 protein: CASGGLTQETQYF; CDR3 DNA: TGTGCCAGTGGAGGCCTAACACAAGAGACCCAGTACTTC
V gene: TRBV6-5; D gene: .; J gene: TRBJ1-5; clone size: .; CDR3 protein: CASRRGTPSNQPQHF; CDR3 DNA: TGTGCCAGCAGGCGTGGGACGCCTAGCAATCAGCCCCAGCATTTT
V gene: TRBV9; D gene: TRBD1; J gene: TRBJ2-5; clone size: .; CDR3 protein: CASSSGTVQETQYF; CDR3 DNA: TGTGCCAGCAGCTCTGGGACAGTTCAAGAGACCCAGTACTTC
V gene: TRBV6-5; D gene: TRBD2; J gene: TRBJ2-7; clone size: .; CDR3 protein: CASSLQREANEQYF; CDR3 DNA: TGTGCCAGCAGTTTACAGCGGGAGGCCAACGAGCAGTACTTC
V gene: TRBV28; D gene: TRBD1; J gene: TRBJ1-3; clone size: .; CDR3 protein: CASSSQGGYSGNTIYF; CDR3 DNA: TGTGCCAGCAGTTCCCAAGGGGGCTACTCTGGAAACACCATATATTTT
V gene: TRBV5-1; D gene: .; J gene: TRBJ1-1; clone size: .; CDR3 protein: CASSFSASNTEAFF; CDR3 DNA: TGCGCCAGCAGCTTCTCAGCTTCGAACACTGAAGCTTTCTTT
V gene: TRBV7-8; D gene: TRBD2; J gene: TRBJ2-5; clone size: .; CDR3 protein: CASSSLGGAGQETQYF; CDR3 DNA: TGTGCCAGCAGCTCGCTCGGGGGGGCGGGCCAAGAGACCCAGTACTTC
V gene: TRBV10-1; D gene: TRBD2; J gene: TRBJ2-3; clone size: .; CDR3 protein: CASSDGGRTTDTQYF; CDR3 DNA: TGCGCCAGCAGTGACGGCGGGAGGACCACAGATACGCAGTATTTT